Presented here are 10 T cell receptor beta chains from one specimen sequenced in a study of beta chain features in type 1 diabetes. Expressed TCRB transcripts were sequenced, since all the RNA that had been isolated was reverse transcribed. Only in-frame clones appear in the TCRdb table, and some are missing; sequencing was by immunoSEQ multiplex PCR. The table shows around 250,000 clones, with more than 13% occurring only once. The study's findings and limits: In all four CD4+ subsets, TCRB CDR3 length was significantly, moderately reduced in type 1 diabetes.

These receptors have no identified antigens. The sample taken for sequencing was naive CD4+ T cells from blood. The receptors here all came from a man aged 25 to 40 with type 1 diabetes.

This clone was detected only a few times. The CDR3 reads CSVEGVSTDTQYF. As DNA, the CDR3 is TGCAGCGTCGAGGGGGTTAGCACAGATACGCAGTATTTT. The chain couples TRBV29-1 to TRBJ2-3; possible D gene TRBD1, 6 bases. Germline V gives CDR1 SQVTM, CDR2 ANQGSEA. Trimming stripped 6 bases from V and 0 bases from J, with 10 bases between. This CDR3 comprises 13 residues.

V and J are TRBV4-2 and TRBJ2-3; D may be TRBD2 (7 bases). The V end lost 4 bases, the J end lost 2 bases, and 19 bases lay between the germline ends. Germline V gene data show CDR1 as LGHNA and CDR2 as YNFKEQ. CDR3 size: 17 residues. In DNA form, the CDR3 reads TGTGCCAGCAGCCGTAGCGTGGGGGGGGCCAACACAGATACGCAGTATTTT. Translated, it gives CASSRSVGGANTDTQYF.

The V call is TRBV7-9, the J call TRBJ1-1; possibly TRBD1 for D (5 bases). The V gene lost 5 bases and the J gene lost 5 bases, with 9 bases spanning the gap. The CDR3 contains 12 residues. Germline lookup yields CDR1 SEHNR and CDR2 FQNEAQ (reference sequence). CDR3 sequence (DNA): TGTGCCAGCAGCCCAGGGTGGACTGAAGCTTTCTTT. It encodes CASSPGWTEAFF.

This sequence joins TRBV7-2 and TRBJ2-1, with TRBD2 identical over 8 bases. This CDR3 comprises 16 residues. Germline CDR1 and CDR2: SGHTA and FQGNSA. V shed 4 bases, J shed 7 bases, and the junction held 12 bases outside the gene matches. CDR3 coding DNA: TGTGCCAGCAGCTCCCCCCCCGCGGGAGGCGCGAATGAGCAGTTCTTC. Its protein is CASSSPPAGGANEQFF.

This clone was observed a single time. J is TRBJ2-1 and V is TRBV15, with D unclear. The CDR3 is 15 residues long. The germline V and J ends were trimmed by 5 bases and 5 bases, with 16 bases remaining between them. The germline CDR1 and CDR2 sequences are LNHNV and YYDKDF (reference sequence). The CDR3 DNA follows: TGTGCCACCAGCTCCCAGGTCGTTTTTGACAATGAGCAGTTCTTC. Translating gives CATSSQVVFDNEQFF.

This clone was detected a few times. The CDR3 DNA reads TGTGCCAGCAGCTCTCAGAGGGGCTACACCTTC. Amino acids: CASSSQRGYTF. The rearrangement links TRBV7-3 to TRBJ1-2; D is uncertain. There are 11 residues in the CDR3. CDR1 SGHTA and CDR2 FQGTGA come from the germline V gene. V was pared by 4 bases and J by 8 bases, with 8 bases between.

This clone was counted a few times. This rearrangement joins TRBV5-4 to TRBJ2-2, with D maybe TRBD2 (7 bases). The germline V and J ends were trimmed by 4 bases and 4 bases, with 14 bases remaining between them. The CDR3 consists of 15 residues. Germline CDR1 reads SGHNT; CDR2 reads YYREEE (reference sequence). The CDR3 spells CASSGGLQGTGELFF. The CDR3 coding sequence is TGTGCCAGCAGCGGGGGACTACAGGGCACCGGGGAGCTGTTTTTT.

V is TRBV29-1 and J is TRBJ2-7; 7 bases fit TRBD2. Germline assignment: CDR1 SQVTM and CDR2 ANQGSEA. The CDR3 runs to 15 residues. Trimming took 2 bases from V and 6 from J; bases not matched to a gene: 13. The CDR3 DNA reads as TGCAGCGTTGAAAAGTTTGGGGGAACGGGGGGCGAGCAGTACTTC. Residues: CSVEKFGGTGGEQYF.

This rearrangement joins TRBV7-9 to TRBJ2-7; 9 positions match TRBD2. This CDR3 spans 15 amino acids. Germline V CDR1 and CDR2: SEHNR, FQNEAQ (reference sequence). V gave up 6 bases and J gave up 0 bases; unmatched junction bases: 6. CDR3 amino acids: CASRFIAGASYEQYF. CDR3 nucleotide sequence: TGTGCCAGCAGGTTTATAGCGGGAGCCTCCTACGAGCAGTACTTC.

There are a few counts of this clone. The rearrangement uses TRBV9 and TRBJ1-5; 9 nucleotides agree with TRBD1. The CDR3 length is 14 residues. Germline CDR1 and CDR2: SGDLS and YYNGEE. Germline trimming cut 3 bases from V and 4 bases from J; bases unmatched to any gene: 2. The chain's CDR3 is CASSGGTGNQPQHF. CDR3 nucleotide sequence: TGTGCCAGCAGCGGAGGGACAGGGAATCAGCCCCAGCATTTT. The variable domain in full, completed from reference TRBV9 and TRBJ1-5, reads DSGVTQTPKHLITATGQRVTLRCSPRSGDLSVYWYQQSLDQGLQFLIQYYNGEERAKGNILERFSAQQFPDLHSELNLSSLELGDSALYFCASSGGTGNQPQHFGDGTRLSIL.